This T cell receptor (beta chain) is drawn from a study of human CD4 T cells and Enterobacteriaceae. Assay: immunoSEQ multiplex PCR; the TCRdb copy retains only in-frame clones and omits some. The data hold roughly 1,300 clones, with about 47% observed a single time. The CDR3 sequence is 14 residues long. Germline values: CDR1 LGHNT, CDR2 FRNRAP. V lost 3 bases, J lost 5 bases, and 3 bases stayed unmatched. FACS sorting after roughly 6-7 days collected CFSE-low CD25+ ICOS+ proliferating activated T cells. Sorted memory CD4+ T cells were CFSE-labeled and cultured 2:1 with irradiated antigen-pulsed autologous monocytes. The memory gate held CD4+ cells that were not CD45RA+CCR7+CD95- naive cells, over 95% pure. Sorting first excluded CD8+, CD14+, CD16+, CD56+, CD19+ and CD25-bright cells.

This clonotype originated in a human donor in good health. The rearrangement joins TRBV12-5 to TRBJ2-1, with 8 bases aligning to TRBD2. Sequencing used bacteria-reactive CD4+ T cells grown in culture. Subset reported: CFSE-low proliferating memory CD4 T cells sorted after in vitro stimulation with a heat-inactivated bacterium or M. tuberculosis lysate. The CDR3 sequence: CASGFSGGNNEQFF. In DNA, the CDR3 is TGTGCTAGTGGTTTCTCGGGAGGGAACAATGAGCAGTTCTTC.